This T cell receptor (beta chain) was obtained from a study of cytomegalovirus exposure and HLA in healthy donors. Study-wide results and limits: Follow-up analysis seemed to connect common viral pathogens with several of the most significant clusters identified.

Researchers ran the PCR with 60 Vbeta and 13 Jbeta primers. The protocol was immunoSEQ multiplex PCR, while the TCRdb copy is restricted to in-frame clones and leaves out a portion. This table holds fewer than 110,000 clones, about 80% found once. J gave up 8 bases and V 2 bases, and 11 bases lay outside the gene matches. Per germline, CDR1 MNHEY and CDR2 SMNVEV (reference sequence). The CDR3 spans 17 residues. This clone was observed a few times. Antigen: not known. V gene TRBV27 combines with J gene TRBJ2-1; 11 bases map to TRBD2. The clonotype was recovered from a man between 25 and 39 years old in good health and CMV-seropositive. Source material: PBMCs. The CDR3 region is CASSLEASGGPRDEQFF. The CDR3, as DNA: TGTGCCAGCAGTTTAGAGGCTAGCGGGGGGCCGAGGGATGAGCAGTTCTTC.